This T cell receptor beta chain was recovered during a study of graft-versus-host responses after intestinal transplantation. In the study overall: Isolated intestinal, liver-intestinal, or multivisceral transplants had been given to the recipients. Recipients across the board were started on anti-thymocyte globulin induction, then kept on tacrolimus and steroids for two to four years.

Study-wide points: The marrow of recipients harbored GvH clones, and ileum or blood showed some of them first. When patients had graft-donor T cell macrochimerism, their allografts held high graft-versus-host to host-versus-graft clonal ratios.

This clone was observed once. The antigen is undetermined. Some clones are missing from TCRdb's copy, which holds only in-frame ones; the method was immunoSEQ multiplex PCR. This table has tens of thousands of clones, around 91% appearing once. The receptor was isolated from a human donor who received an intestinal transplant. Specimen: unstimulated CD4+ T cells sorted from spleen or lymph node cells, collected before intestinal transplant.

For the CDR3, the DNA is TGCAGCGTTGGAAGGGAGGGGACTGGGGCCAACGTCCTGACTTTC. It encodes CSVGREGTGANVLTF. The genes are TRBV29-1 and TRBJ2-6; 7 positions agree with TRBD2. This CDR3 contains 15 residues. Germline V gives CDR1 SQVTM, CDR2 ANQGSEA. V gave up 4 bases and J gave up 2 bases; unmatched junction bases: 5.